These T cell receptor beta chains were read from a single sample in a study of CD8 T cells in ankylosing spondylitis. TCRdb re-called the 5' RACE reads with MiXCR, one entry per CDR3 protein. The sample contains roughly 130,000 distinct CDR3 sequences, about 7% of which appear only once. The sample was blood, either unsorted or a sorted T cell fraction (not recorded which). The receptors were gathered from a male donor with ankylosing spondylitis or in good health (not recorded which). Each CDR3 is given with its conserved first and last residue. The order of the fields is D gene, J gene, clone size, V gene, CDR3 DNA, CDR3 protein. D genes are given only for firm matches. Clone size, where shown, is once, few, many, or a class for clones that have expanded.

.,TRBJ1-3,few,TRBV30,TGTGCCTGGACATTCGGCAACACCATATATTTT,CAWTFGNTIYF
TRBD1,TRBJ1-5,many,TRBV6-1,TGTGCCAGCAGTACGGGACAGGGCGGACAGCCCCAGCATTTT,CASSTGQGGQPQHF
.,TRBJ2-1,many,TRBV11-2,TGTGCCAGCAGCTTATCGGCAGCCCCTGGGCAGTTCTTC,CASSLSAAPGQFF
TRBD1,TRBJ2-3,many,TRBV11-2,TGTGCCAGCAGCTTACGGGACAGGGAAGGAGATACGCAGTATTTT,CASSLRDREGDTQYF
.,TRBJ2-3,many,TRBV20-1,TGCAGTGCAAGCCCCCCGGCGGGGATAGGCACAGATACGCAGTATTTT,CSASPPAGIGTDTQYF
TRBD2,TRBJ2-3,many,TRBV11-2,TGTGCCAGCAGCTTAGATCTGCGGGGGAGCACAGATACGCAGTATTTT,CASSLDLRGSTDTQYF
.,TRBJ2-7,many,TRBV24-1,TGTGCCACCAGCGGGAGTCCCAATGAAGAGCAGTACTTC,CATSGSPNEEQYF
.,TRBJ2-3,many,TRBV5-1,TGCGCCAGCAGCTTGTCGCCTTTTAGCACAGATACGCAGTATTTT,CASSLSPFSTDTQYF
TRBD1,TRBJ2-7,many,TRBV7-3,TGTGCCAGCAGCTTCCAGCCAGGGGGCTCTGAGCAGTACTTC,CASSFQPGGSEQYF
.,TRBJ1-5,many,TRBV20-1,TGCAGTGCTAGAGATCATATAGGGGCGGCGGTGAGGACTCAGCCCCAGCATTTT,CSARDHIGAAVRTQPQHF
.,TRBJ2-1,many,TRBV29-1,TGCAGCGTTGAAGATCGGGGCTCCTACAATGAGCAGTTCTTC,CSVEDRGSYNEQFF
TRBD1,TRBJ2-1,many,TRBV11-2,TGTGCCAGCAGCCAAGACAGGGCTAGGGATGAGCAGTTCTTC,CASSQDRARDEQFF
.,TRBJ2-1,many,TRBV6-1,TGTGCCAGCAGTGACACACAGGCCTCCTACAATGAGCAGTTCTTC,CASSDTQASYNEQFF
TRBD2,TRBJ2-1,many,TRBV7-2,TGTGCCAGCAGATACCCTACCGGGACTAGCGTGAATGAGCAGTTCTTC,CASRYPTGTSVNEQFF
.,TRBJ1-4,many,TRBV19,TGTGCCAGTAGTCGCTGGACAACTCGGAATGAAAAACTGTTTTTT,CASSRWTTRNEKLFF
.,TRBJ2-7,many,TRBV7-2,TGTGCCAGCAGCTTAGTACTCCAAGGGGAGCAGTACTTC,CASSLVLQGEQYF
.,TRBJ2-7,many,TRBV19,TGTGCCAGTAGTGCCCGATTAGGCTACGAGCAGTACTTC,CASSARLGYEQYF
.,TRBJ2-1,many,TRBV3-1,TGTGCCAGCAGCAATACCCGCTTGTACAATGAGCAGTTCTTC,CASSNTRLYNEQFF
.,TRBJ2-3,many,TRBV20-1,TGCAGTGCTAGAGGAGGGAGTTCGGGCACAGATACGCAGTATTTT,CSARGGSSGTDTQYF
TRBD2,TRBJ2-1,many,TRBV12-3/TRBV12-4,TGTGCCAGCAGTTTTTTGGGGGGGAGGGGTGAGCAGTTCTTC,CASSFLGGRGEQFF
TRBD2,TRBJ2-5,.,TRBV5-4,TGTGCCAGCAGCGATCGGACTAGCAGCGAGACCCAGTACTTC,CASSDRTSSETQYF
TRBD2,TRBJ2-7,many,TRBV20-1,TGCAGTGCTCCACCTTCCCGCGGGAGCTCCTACGAGCAGTACTTC,CSAPPSRGSSYEQYF